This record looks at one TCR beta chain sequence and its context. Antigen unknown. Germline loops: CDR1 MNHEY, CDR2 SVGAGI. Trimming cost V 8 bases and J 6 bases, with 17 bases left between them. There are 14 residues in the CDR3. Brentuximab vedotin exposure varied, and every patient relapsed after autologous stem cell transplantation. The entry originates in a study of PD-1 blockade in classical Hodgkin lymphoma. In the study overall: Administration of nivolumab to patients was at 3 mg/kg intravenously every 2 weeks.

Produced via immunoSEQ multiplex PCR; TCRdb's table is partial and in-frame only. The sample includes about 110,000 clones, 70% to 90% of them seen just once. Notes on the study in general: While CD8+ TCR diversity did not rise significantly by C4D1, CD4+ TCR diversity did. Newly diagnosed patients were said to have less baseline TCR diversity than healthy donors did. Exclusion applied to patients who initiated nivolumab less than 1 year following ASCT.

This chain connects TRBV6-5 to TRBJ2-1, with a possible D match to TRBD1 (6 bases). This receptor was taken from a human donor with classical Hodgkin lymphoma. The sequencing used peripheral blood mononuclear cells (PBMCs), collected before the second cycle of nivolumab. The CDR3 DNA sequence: TGTGCCAGCGGCCCCAGGGGAAGAGTCAATGAGCAGTTCTTC. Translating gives CASGPRGRVNEQFF.